This is a list of T cell receptor beta chains from one sample in a study of CD8 T cells in Susac syndrome. TCRdb used MiXCR to reprocess the immunoSEQ multiplex PCR reads, holding one entry per CDR3 protein. The sample carries a few hundred thousand distinct CDR3 sequences, 90% to 95% recorded once. Input material: CD4+ T cells from PBMCs. All receptors derive from a human donor with multiple sclerosis. Both conserved end residues are part of each CDR3.

TRBV19 CASSRAGGSGANVLTF
TRBV20-1 CSALHPGDGYTF
TRBV5-8 CASSLTGQPGANVLTF
TRBV3-1 CASSQDLERGAHEQYF
TRBV7-9 CASRQTTAQGAKEAFF
TRBV3-1 CASSRPVGQGVGDGYTF
TRBV12-3/TRBV12-4 CASSLGTANTEAFF
TRBV20-1 CSAIDRPSVGEQYF
TRBV28 CASSTAGWGAYEQYF
TRBV6-5 CATARYQETQYF
TRBV5-1 CASSPGGPDRFNQPQHF
TRBV7-9 CASSGYRGLGEAFF
TRBV2 CASSEAIYNEQFF
TRBV6-1 CASSEAGRVSTDTQYF
TRBV11-2 CASSFEAGGYNEQFF
TRBV9 CASSVNKRGGPDTQYF
TRBV7-9 CASSRDGTFTDTQYF
TRBV30 CAWSTRDYTGELFF
TRBV6-6 CASNAASTDTQYF
TRBV7-9 CASNLARGAGGRRETQYF
TRBV5-6 CASSLWDRVRAEGYTF
TRBV19 CASRGWDGGKNIQYF
TRBV20-1 CSAHRDSNQPQHF
TRBV6-6 CASSQGHTGELFF
TRBV4-2 CASSQVGESGGNEQFF
TRBV7-2 CASSLSSTVETQYF
TRBV10-3 CAISRGQVGNTEAFF
TRBV27 CASRTGWNNYGYTF
TRBV6-1 CASSVKTDYNSPLHF
TRBV5-4 CASSLVGSAYEQYF
TRBV25-1 CASSELRGANYGYTF
TRBV6-6 CASNQRTSGTYNEQFF
TRBV20-1 CSARVLGGRGNTEAFF
TRBV4-2 CASSQRILGGGDTEAFF
TRBV29-1 CSVRVVLHTDTQYF
TRBV6-1 CASSEAIGRGQETQYF
TRBV3-1 CASSQDRIVPYNEQFF
TRBV29-1 CSVESPGQLYGYTF
TRBV6-2/TRBV6-3 CASKRRDNYQETQYF
TRBV19 CASSKGTGYRTGELFF
TRBV12-3/TRBV12-4 CASSFQVSYEQYF
TRBV9 CASSPPGGGDRNYGYTF
TRBV7-9 CASNGRGGAGEQYF
TRBV25-1 CASAASGTYNEQFF
TRBV7-9 CASSLGLLLQSTQYF
TRBV4-1 CASSQDTAGGWYNEQFF
TRBV12-5 CASGLVQELFF
TRBV29-1 CSVLTGTAIANYGYTF
TRBV2 CASSGGTSVEETQYF
TRBV7-9 CASSLALAVGDTQYF
TRBV29-1 CSAGLGGEETQYF
TRBV9 CASSVGFEGRGYTF
TRBV6-1 CASTRNSPANTGELFF
TRBV9 CASSVGPITGQFHGYTF
TRBV11-2 CASSLATGFHEQYF
TRBV19 CASTGRQGYNEQFF
TRBV11-2 CASSPLRDREDGYTF